This is a list of T cell receptor beta chains from one sample in a study of T-cell memory formation after mild COVID-19. TCRdb recomputed calls from the 5' RACE reads with MiXCR, one row per CDR3 protein. Here the sample spans a few hundred thousand distinct CDR3 sequences, 20% to 25% being singletons. Sequencing was done on a sample of PBMCs or a T cell subset sorted from them (not recorded which). The receptors derive from an adult woman who had mild COVID-19 (a few samples of this study predate the infection). Cell type and time point are not known. CDR3s leave out the opening cysteine and the closing phenylalanine or tryptophan. Fields, in order: V gene, CDR3 protein.

v_call: TRBV12-3/TRBV12-4; cdr3_aa: ASSLLSGEQY
v_call: TRBV27; cdr3_aa: ASSHTGGLTDTQY
v_call: TRBV7-8; cdr3_aa: ASSSDSNEQF
v_call: TRBV19; cdr3_aa: ASSISGGVSYNEQF
v_call: TRBV30; cdr3_aa: AWSVGALQEY
v_call: TRBV7-3; cdr3_aa: ASSFYRTSGSDGELF
v_call: TRBV12-3/TRBV12-4; cdr3_aa: ASSPIAGGRETQY
v_call: TRBV12-3/TRBV12-4; cdr3_aa: ASSLSSGSNEQY
v_call: TRBV5-6; cdr3_aa: ASREGQGIIEAF
v_call: TRBV5-6; cdr3_aa: ASSLGVRDRVNNEQF
v_call: TRBV7-9; cdr3_aa: ASSSETGGRANYGYT
v_call: TRBV28; cdr3_aa: ASSRLTGTGLTDTQY
v_call: TRBV15; cdr3_aa: ATRSGNEQF
v_call: TRBV9; cdr3_aa: ASSVASSGGVGELF
v_call: TRBV6-2/TRBV6-3; cdr3_aa: ASSETRLNEQF
v_call: TRBV11-2; cdr3_aa: ASSLGNDEQF
v_call: TRBV7-2; cdr3_aa: ASSLTSGLAGGRPYNEQF
v_call: TRBV19; cdr3_aa: ASSADLIRGTGETQY
v_call: TRBV5-1; cdr3_aa: ASSLDRGRTDTQY
v_call: TRBV12-3/TRBV12-4; cdr3_aa: ASRPSLGYEDYGYT
v_call: TRBV15; cdr3_aa: ATSRGDPLHNEQF
v_call: TRBV5-1; cdr3_aa: ASSFSSGMYNEQF
v_call: TRBV5-1; cdr3_aa: ASSGRRGDTEAF
v_call: TRBV18; cdr3_aa: ATGPAPREQY
v_call: TRBV3-1; cdr3_aa: ASSQDPGLAGVEQY
v_call: TRBV19; cdr3_aa: ASTGQSNQPQH
v_call: TRBV19; cdr3_aa: ASSIRGKVNEQF
v_call: TRBV29-1; cdr3_aa: SPANLGGGLRRNEQF